This T cell receptor (beta chain) was found in a study of regulatory T cells in long-lasting Graves disease (dated by TCRdb to the early 2020s). Study-wide context: Persistent Graves' disease was defined as persistently positive TSH receptor autoantibodies together with antithyroid drug treatment for over 5 years. Persistent Graves' disease patients were compared with newly diagnosed Graves' disease patients by peripheral blood TCR sequencing and RNA sequencing. The study was registered as a clinical trial and conducted in China. Antithyroid drugs had been taken for approximately 10 years on average by persistent Graves' disease patients in the clinical cohort. TCR sequencing covered some 13 persistent and some 20 newly diagnosed Graves' disease patients, some 33 samples in total.

CDR1 and CDR2 were assigned from the germline V gene as SQVTM and ANQGSEA. V is cut back by 4 bases and J by 8 bases, with 6 bases in the junction unmatched. Its CDR3 holds 13 amino acids, cysteine through phenylalanine. Kept here is only the CDR3 DNA, which spans 39 bases and is read in frame from base 1. The sample's time point, from its label and the paper: persistent/refractory GD, antithyroid drugs over 5 years with positive TRAb. RNA was extracted from PBMCs in TRIzol for both TCR sequencing and RNA sequencing. The diagnosis of Graves' disease was made according to American Thyroid Association guidelines. Patients for the study were recruited at an endocrinology department in Xi'an, China. Each patient gave 9 to 10 milliliters of peripheral blood, collected in an EDTA anticoagulant tube. Ficoll Paque Plus density gradient separation was used to isolate PBMCs, and no further T cell sorting was done. An Agilent 2100 Bioanalyzer and agarose gel were used to assess RNA quality, and a NanoDrop 2000 was used to measure RNA concentration.

Study-wide conclusions, independent of this receptor: The study examined only peripheral blood because the primary lesion, thyroid tissue, could not be accessed. Lower TCR Shannon entropy and fewer highly expanded clones were observed in persistent Graves' disease patients than in newly diagnosed patients, which suggested clonal expansion. More public clonotypes were shared among persistent patients (roughly 2,700) than among newly diagnosed patients (966). TRBV28, TRBJ1-2 and TRBJ2-5 were preferentially used in persistent disease, while TRBV20-1 and TRBJ2-1 were favored in newly diagnosed disease. Sequencing and analysis were restricted to the TCR beta chain. The authors acknowledged the small sample size as a limitation that may reduce accuracy.

This clonotype was observed a few times. Its antigen specificity is not known. Per-base quality was not reported, and no clone a single base away is much larger than it. The library was prepared using multiplex PCR. Sequencing was carried out with an Illumina HiSeq 4000. iRepertoire HTBI primers and Arm-PCR amplification of CDR3 regions were used to construct TCR beta libraries. Before sequencing, the PCR products underwent gel purification. In the source study's methods: Gene usage analysis of CDR3 amino acid clonotypes used the 62 TRBV and approximately 13 TRBJ segments found across samples. Filtered high-quality paired reads were merged into contigs using COPE and FqMerger. BLAST was used to align contigs to the IMGT TRBV, TRBD and TRBJ reference genes, and CDR3 was defined following IMGT. Clonotypes above 0.1% frequency were classified as highly expanded clones. Repertoire diversity was measured by Shannon entropy, and V-J evenness by the Gini coefficient. Public clonotypes were defined as clonotypes shared by more than one individual. TCRdb reprocessing: public reads trimmed at Q25 with fastp, clones called with MiXCR, in-frame beta chains kept. Each CDR3 protein appears once, grouped with its most common genes and DNA. These V and J calls rely on TCRdb rather than the paper's analysis. In all, the sample holds 400,000 or so distinct CDR3 sequences, and 20% to 25% of those were seen once. The ten largest clones capture about 26% of the sample.

The V gene is TRBV29-1 and the J gene is TRBJ1-2; 11 central nucleotides agree with TRBD1. Material: peripheral blood mononuclear cells (PBMCs), obtained when the disease was refractory, from a patient treated with antithyroid drugs. The clonotype originates from a female donor with Graves disease. CDR3 reads: CSVAGQGAPGYTF. The DNA reads as follows: TGCAGCGTTGCTGGACAGGGGGCGCCGGGCTACACCTTC.